This T cell receptor (beta chain) originates from a study of blood T cell repertoires in COVID-19. Study background: The United States, Italy and Spain were the sources of the acute and convalescent COVID-19 samples. The cDNA or gDNA used as material had been derived from T cells, B-cell-depleted T cells, or PBMCs.

Germline-derived CDR1 and CDR2 are KGHSH and LQKENI. V was clipped by 3 bases and J by 4 bases, with 7 bases between them. The length of the CDR3 is 13 residues. Methods used by the authors: It was from reference gene primer amplification that nucleated cell counts were estimated. The data were produced by immunoSEQ multiplex PCR, yet TCRdb's version contains in-frame clones alone and is incomplete. D and trimming come from the DNA, and the V and J calls and clone size come from that table. In the table there are tens of thousands of clones, 80% to 90% of which are singletons. The sequencing sample was made of peripheral blood. The chain recombines TRBV18 with TRBJ1-3; D remains unclear. The receptor's source is a man older than 75 with acute or convalescent COVID-19. CDR3 protein: CASSPQSGNTIYF. Written as DNA, the CDR3 is TGTGCCAGCTCACCTCAAAGCGGAAACACCATATATTTT.